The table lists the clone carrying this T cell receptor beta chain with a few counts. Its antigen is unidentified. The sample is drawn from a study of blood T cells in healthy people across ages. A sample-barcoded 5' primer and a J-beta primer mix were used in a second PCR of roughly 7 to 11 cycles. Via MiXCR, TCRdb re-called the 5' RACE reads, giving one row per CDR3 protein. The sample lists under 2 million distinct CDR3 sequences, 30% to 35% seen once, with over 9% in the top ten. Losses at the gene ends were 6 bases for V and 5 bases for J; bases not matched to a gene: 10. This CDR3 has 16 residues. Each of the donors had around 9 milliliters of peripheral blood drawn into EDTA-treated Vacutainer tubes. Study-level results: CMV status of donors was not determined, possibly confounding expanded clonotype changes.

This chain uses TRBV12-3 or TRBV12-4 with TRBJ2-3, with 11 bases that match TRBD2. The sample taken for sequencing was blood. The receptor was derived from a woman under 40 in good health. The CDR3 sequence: CASRIIAGGPGDTQYF. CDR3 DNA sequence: TGTGCCAGCAGGATTATAGCGGGAGGGCCGGGAGATACGCAGTATTTT.